This T cell receptor (beta chain) is from a study of cytomegalovirus exposure and HLA in healthy donors. 13 Jbeta primers and 60 Vbeta primers were used for the PCR. Some clones are missing from TCRdb's copy, which holds only in-frame ones; the method was immunoSEQ multiplex PCR. The sample shows 150,000 to 200,000 clones, approximately 82% of them seen only once. V was cut by 1 base and J by 4 bases, with 14 bases left in between. This CDR3 has 16 amino acids. Per germline, CDR1 SGHNT and CDR2 YENEEA. Study observations and caveats: Associated with cytomegalovirus, according to the listing, were 150 to 200 TCR beta chains. In a later analysis, at a false discovery rate of 0.05, 16,951 TCR beta sequences matched HLA alleles.

Remarks on this clone: Its antigen remains unknown.

Sample: PBMCs. The chain recombines TRBV11-3 with TRBJ2-1; D remains ambiguous. The sequence was obtained from a woman aged 18-29 years in good health and CMV-seronegative. The CDR3 is CASSLVLRVDYNEQFF. CDR3 in DNA: TGTGCCAGCAGCTTAGTCTTGAGAGTTGATTACAATGAGCAGTTCTTC.